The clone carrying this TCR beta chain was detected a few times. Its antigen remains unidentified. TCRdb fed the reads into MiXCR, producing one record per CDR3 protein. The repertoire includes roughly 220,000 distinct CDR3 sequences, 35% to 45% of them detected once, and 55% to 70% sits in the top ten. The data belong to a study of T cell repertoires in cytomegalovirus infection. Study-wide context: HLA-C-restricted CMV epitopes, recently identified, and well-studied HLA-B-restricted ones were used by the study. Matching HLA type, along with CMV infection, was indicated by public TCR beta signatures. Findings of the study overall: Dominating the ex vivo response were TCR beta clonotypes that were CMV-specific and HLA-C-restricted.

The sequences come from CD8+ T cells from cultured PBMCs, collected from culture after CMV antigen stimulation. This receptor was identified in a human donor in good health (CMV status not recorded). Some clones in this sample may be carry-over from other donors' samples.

Here the CDR3 DNA reads TGTGCCAGCAGCTTGGGACCGAGCTCTGGAAACACCATATATTTT. It specifies CASSLGPSSGNTIYF. The genes are TRBV7-9 and TRBJ1-3; D might be TRBD1 (5 bases). Germline V gene sequence: CDR1 SEHNR, CDR2 FQNEAQ (reference sequence). V lost 3 bases, J lost 0 bases, and 9 bases lay in between. This CDR3 is 15 amino acids long.